The clone carrying this T cell receptor (beta chain) was counted between two and nine times. The record originates from a study of T cell changes during pregnancy in multiple sclerosis. The CDR3 sequence is 13 residues long. Germline values: CDR1 MGHDK, CDR2 SYGVNS. V shed 6 bases and J 6 bases; nucleotides not matched to a gene: 7. The protocol was immunoSEQ multiplex PCR, while the TCRdb copy is restricted to in-frame clones and leaves out a portion. In the table there are around 130,000 clones, 90% to 98% of which are singletons. The TCR comes from a female donor with multiple sclerosis, enrolled in a pregnancy study. The sequenced sample was peripheral blood, obtained after pregnancy. This chain connects TRBV25-1 to TRBJ1-1; 7 bases match TRBD1. Here the CDR3 DNA reads TGTGCCAGCAGGGCTACAGGGGTCTCTGAAGCTTTCTTT. Translating gives CASRATGVSEAFF.